The 24 T cell receptor beta chains reported below all come from one sample, sequenced in a study of shared clonotypes between healthy human individuals. Repertoires were generated with immunoSEQ multiplex PCR, while TCRdb's copy carries only in-frame clones and drops some. The data contain approximately 1,500,000 clones, around 97% of them singletons. The sequenced sample consisted of naive CD4+ T cells sorted from blood. Noted subset: CD45RA+ positively selected. These receptors came from a man under 40 in good health.

The chain carries TRBV2 and TRBJ1-4; 7 bases are shared with TRBD1. Looked up from germline, CDR1 is SNHLY and CDR2 is FYNNEI. This CDR3 spans 14 amino acids. The V gene end was trimmed by 5 bases and the J gene end by 4 bases; junction bases not matched to a gene: 4. CDR3 coding DNA: TGTGCCAGCAGTCCGGACAGGAGTAATGAAAAACTGTTTTTT. Translated: CASSPDRSNEKLFF.

The J gene is TRBJ2-1, the V gene TRBV6-5; D remains unclear. CDR3 size: 15 residues. CDR1 is MNHEY, CDR2 SVGAGI, per germline. The V and J ends lost 6 bases and 2 bases respectively, with 14 bases between them. The CDR3 spells CASRRPSAAYNEQFF. The DNA for the CDR3 is TGTGCCAGCAGGAGGCCCTCGGCCGCCTACAATGAGCAGTTCTTC.

The V call is TRBV12-5, the J call TRBJ2-1; 13 bases are a match to TRBD2. This CDR3 region has 15 residues. Germline V gives CDR1 LGHNT, CDR2 FRNRAP. The ends lost 6 bases at V and 9 bases at J; junction bases unmatched: 8. CDR3 in DNA: TGTGCTAGTGGCCCAGGACTAGCGGGAGTTAGTGAGCAGTTCTTC. Translating it yields CASGPGLAGVSEQFF.

The chain couples TRBV14 to TRBJ2-3; D is unresolved. The CDR3 has 12 amino acids. Trimming removed 1 base at V and 6 bases at J, with 5 bases between. Per germline, CDR1 SGHDN and CDR2 FVKESK. DNA for the CDR3: TGTGCCAGCAGCCAAGTCGTGGATACGCAGTATTTT. Translating gives CASSQVVDTQYF.

This clone appeared a single time. The V and J genes are TRBV18 and TRBJ2-1; the D gene is possibly TRBD2 (5 bases). This CDR3 spans 12 amino acids. Germline CDR1 reads KGHSH; CDR2 reads LQKENI. V was shortened by 4 bases and J by 7 bases, with 8 bases between the two germline ends. This chain's CDR3 is CASSQRGNEQFF. The CDR3, as DNA: TGTGCCAGCTCACAGCGCGGGAATGAGCAGTTCTTC.

This clone was counted a single time. The rearrangement joins TRBV29-1 to TRBJ1-2; D unclear. The CDR3 is 12 amino acids. Germline V gives CDR1 SQVTM, CDR2 ANQGSEA. V was pared by 4 bases and J by 6 bases, with 12 bases between. The CDR3: CSVGPEVHGYTF. The CDR3 DNA reads as TGCAGCGTTGGACCGGAGGTCCATGGCTACACCTTC. Full variable domain (rest looked up from reference TRBV29-1 and TRBJ1-2): SAVISQKPSRDICQRGTSLTIQCQVDSQVTMMFWYRQQPGQSLTLIATANQGSEATYESGFVIDKFPISRPNLTFSTLTVSNMSPEDSSIYLCSVGPEVHGYTFGSGTRLTVV.

The chain joins TRBV5-5 to TRBJ1-2, with D perhaps TRBD1 (5 bases). Trimming took 1 base from V and 8 from J, leaving 15 bases between them. Germline values: CDR1 SGHKS, CDR2 YYEKEE (reference sequence). The CDR3 spans 14 residues. The CDR3 spells CASSLQGQGSGYTF. The CDR3 DNA sequence: TGTGCCAGCAGCTTGCAAGGACAAGGATCGGGCTACACCTTC.

The rearrangement joins TRBV6-5 to TRBJ2-1, with TRBD1 identical over 9 bases. Unmatched junction bases numbered 7, after V lost 7 bases and J lost 3 bases. CDR1 and CDR2 from the germline V gene are MNHEY and SVGAGI. The CDR3 contains 15 residues. The CDR3 protein is CASNLQGAGYNEQFF. Written as DNA, the CDR3 is TGTGCCAGCAATTTACAGGGGGCAGGCTACAATGAGCAGTTCTTC.

This clone was seen just once. The chain is built from TRBV18 and TRBJ1-5; tentative D call: TRBD1 (5 bases). Germline lookup yields CDR1 KGHSH and CDR2 LQKENI. Trimming took 5 bases from V and 5 from J, leaving 13 bases between them. The CDR3 is 14 amino acids. The CDR3 bases are TGTGCCAGCTCAACGTTGGGGGTTGATCAGCCCCAGCATTTT. This translates into CASSTLGVDQPQHF.

Here the CDR3 reads CASSLGGGADTQYF. CDR3 coding DNA: TGTGCCAGCAGCTTAGGCGGTGGGGCAGATACGCAGTATTTT. This chain connects TRBV7-2 to TRBJ2-3; D is unresolved. The CDR3 is made up of 14 amino acids. Germline CDR1 and CDR2: SGHTA and FQGNSA. V lost 1 base to trimming and J lost 4 bases, with 9 bases between them.

V is TRBV7-2 and J is TRBJ2-5; 15 positions agree with TRBD2. The length of the CDR3 is 17 residues. The V segment lost 5 bases and the J segment 4 bases; nucleotides outside the gene matches: 8. Germline loops: CDR1 SGHTA, CDR2 FQGNSA. The CDR3 DNA sequence: TGTGCCAGCAGCACCGGACTAGCGGGAGGGAAACGAGAGACCCAGTACTTC. Protein: CASSTGLAGGKRETQYF.

This sequence joins TRBV7-2 and TRBJ1-2; tentatively, D is TRBD1 (6 bases). The CDR3 covers 15 residues. Between the trimmed V and J ends, which lost 3 bases and 4 bases, there was a span of 15 bases. CDR1 is SGHTA, CDR2 FQGNSA, per germline. For the CDR3, the DNA is TGTGCCAGCAGCTTCCAGGACAGCGGCCGCTATGGCTACACCTTC. It yields the protein CASSFQDSGRYGYTF.

V usage is TRBV30 and J usage is TRBJ1-2, with D uncertain. The CDR3 runs 11 residues. V was cut by 5 bases and J by 4 bases, with 8 bases left in between. The germline V gene encodes CDR1 GTSNPN and CDR2 SVGIG (reference sequence). DNA for the CDR3: TGTGCCTGGGTGAGGAGCTATGGCTACACCTTC. This codes for CAWVRSYGYTF.

This clone has a single count. The chain couples TRBV11-2 to TRBJ2-7; 7 nucleotides align to TRBD2. The CDR3 length is 15 residues. The J segment lost 1 base and the V segment lost 5 bases, leaving 8 bases of the junction unmatched. The V gene's germline CDR1 is SGHAT and CDR2 FQNNGV. The CDR3 spells CASSPGLSISYEQYF. CDR3 nucleotide sequence: TGTGCCAGCAGCCCGGGACTATCGATATCCTACGAGCAGTACTTC.

The V gene is TRBV7-9, the J gene TRBJ1-5; 7 nucleotides agree with TRBD1. V gave up 3 bases and J gave up 1 base; unmatched junction bases: 3. The germline V gene has CDR1 SEHNR and CDR2 FQNEAQ (reference sequence). The CDR3 runs 15 residues. The CDR3 protein is CASSLGTASNQPQHF. The CDR3 DNA is TGTGCCAGCAGCTTGGGGACAGCCAGCAATCAGCCCCAGCATTTT.

The chain recombines TRBV6-5 with TRBJ2-5; the D gene is possibly TRBD2 (6 bases). This CDR3 region has 16 residues. The V gene lost 4 bases and the J gene lost 1 base, with 16 bases spanning the gap. In germline, CDR1 is MNHEY, CDR2 SVGAGI. The CDR3 DNA sequence: TGTGCCAGCAGTTTCCTTTTCAAGGAGGGCCAAGAGACCCAGTACTTC. Protein: CASSFLFKEGQETQYF.

This rearrangement joins TRBV7-2 to TRBJ2-6; D ambiguous. The V end lost 2 bases, the J end lost 0 bases, and 14 bases lay between the germline ends. CDR3 length equals 18 residues. The germline V gene encodes CDR1 SGHTA and CDR2 FQGNSA. The CDR3 protein is CASSLNVFKFSGANVLTF. CDR3 coding DNA: TGTGCCAGCAGCTTAAACGTTTTCAAGTTCTCTGGGGCCAACGTCCTGACTTTC.

This sequence joins TRBV25-1 and TRBJ1-1, with 8 bases matching TRBD1. The V and J ends lost 3 bases and 4 bases, in that order; junction bases with no gene match: 7. The germline gives CDR1 MGHDK, CDR2 SYGVNS. The CDR3 spans 15 residues. CDR3: CASSDRDRGGTEAFF. CDR3 sequence (DNA): TGTGCCAGCAGTGATCGAGACAGGGGAGGCACTGAAGCTTTCTTT.

V gene TRBV7-6 combines with J gene TRBJ2-1, with D possibly TRBD1 on 5 matching bases. In germline, CDR1 is SGHVS, CDR2 FNYEAQ. The CDR3 contains 16 residues. Trimming stripped 0 bases from V and 4 bases from J, with 13 bases between. The CDR3 region has the DNA TGTGCCAGCAGCTTAGCTTTGGACACGGCTTACAATGAGCAGTTCTTC. Amino acid sequence: CASSLALDTAYNEQFF.

This clone was detected once. The chain has TRBV5-1 and TRBJ2-3; 8 bases agree with TRBD2. CDR3 length: 16 amino acids. V was pared by 1 base and J by 3 bases, with 7 bases of the junction left unmatched. Germline V gives CDR1 SGHRS, CDR2 YFSETQ. The CDR3 region has the DNA TGCGCCAGCAGCTTGTATGCAGCGGGAGTAACAGATACGCAGTATTTT. This sequence encodes CASSLYAAGVTDTQYF.

The chain combines TRBV5-1 with TRBJ2-5, with 8 bases identical to TRBD2. V was pared by 6 bases and J by 4 bases, with 11 bases of the junction left unmatched. CDR3 length: 15 amino acids. Germline CDR1 SGHRS, CDR2 YFSETQ. Here the CDR3 reads CASTPWAGGLETQYF. For the CDR3, the DNA is TGCGCCAGCACCCCATGGGCGGGAGGTTTAGAGACCCAGTACTTC.

Turning to this clone: Other DNA sequences from this sample encode an identical CDR3 as well. V usage is TRBV6-5 and J usage is TRBJ2-7; 7 bases align to TRBD2. V shed 0 bases and J 7 bases; nucleotides not matched to a gene: 6. The CDR3 is made up of 14 amino acids. The germline V gene encodes CDR1 MNHEY and CDR2 SVGAGI. CDR3 coding DNA: TGTGCCAGCAGTTACTCCCGACTAGCTCGGGAGCAGTACTTC. This codes for CASSYSRLAREQYF.

J is TRBJ1-5 and V is TRBV6-1; 8 bases align to TRBD1. The V gene end was trimmed by 2 bases and the J gene end by 5 bases; junction bases not matched to a gene: 2. This CDR3 contains 14 residues. Germline CDR1 is MNHNS and CDR2 is SASEGT. CDR3 protein: CASSESRGHQPQHF. CDR3 DNA sequence: TGTGCCAGCAGTGAAAGCAGGGGGCATCAGCCCCAGCATTTT.

The chain employs TRBV27 and TRBJ2-1; 8 bases agree with TRBD2. This CDR3 spans 15 amino acids. V shed 5 bases and J 8 bases; nucleotides not matched to a gene: 11. Germline V gene lookup returns CDR1 MNHEY and CDR2 SMNVEV (reference sequence). The CDR3, as DNA: TGTGCCAGCAGTGTACCGGGACTAGGGATTGATGAGCAGTTCTTC. It codes for CASSVPGLGIDEQFF.